This T cell receptor (beta chain) was identified in a study of T cells after posttransplantation cyclophosphamide (TCRdb year 2016). Background on the whole study: T cell repertoire reconstitution was tracked by TRB sequencing after myeloablative bone marrow transplantation in which posttransplantation cyclophosphamide was used as GVHD prophylaxis. Antigen receptor sequencing was done on samples from some 40 PTCy-treated patients and from some 15 related bone marrow donors of those patients. In 3 patients, up to about 3 additional blood samples taken between 2 and 5.2 years after transplant also underwent TRB sequencing, as did pretransplant blood from several patients. TRA and TRB clonality were tightly correlated in several samples, so subsequent TCR analyses focused on TRB only. Blood from all 35 or so PTCy patients who had 1-year posttransplant specimens underwent TRB sequencing. Public TRB sequences were queried against a database of over 3,600 sequences associated with responses to pathogens, tumor antigens, self-antigens and alloantigens. The study at large found these results: Donor-recipient similarity was low at 1-2 months but increased during the first year, and donor CD8+ memory clones often dominated later blood repertoires. The TRB repertoires of T cells infiltrating skin or the GI tract showed only limited overlap with the TRB repertoires found in blood. Across approximately 45 patients, TRB clonality was highly associated with recipient CMV seropositivity and CMV reactivation, and diversity in PTCy patients was similar to diversity in CNI/methotrexate controls.

Genomic DNA was the input for TRB sequencing, which was run either with the immunoSEQ assay at survey resolution or with the hsTCRB kit. For the original study's pipeline: The immunoSEQ software handled the initial read processing, while the LymphoSeq R package was used for the repertoire analyses. Clonality was computed as 1 minus normalized Shannon entropy; Gini coefficient was also calculated for each TRB dataset. To infer phenotypes in unsorted samples, TRB sequences from sorted subsets of the recipient or donor were mapped onto unsorted samples from the same recipient. TCRdb limited this immuneACCESS table to in-frame rearrangements with V and J called. A share of clones is missing; checked studies link under half to unresolved V genes, and the rest is unexplained. That table gives V, J and clone size, and the DNA gave D and trimming. The sample table holds tens of thousands of clones, of which about 94% were seen once. The ten largest clones capture approximately 2.7% of the sample.

Peripheral blood samples were provided by related bone marrow donors on the day of marrow donation. Mononuclear cells from peripheral blood and bone marrow were separated by Ficoll-Hypaque density centrifugation and then cryopreserved. With respect to this clone: What this receptor recognizes is not known. Base qualities were left out, and no much larger clone turns up one base away.

The sequenced sample consisted of PBMCs. This clonotype was sampled from a woman in her twenties or thirties in good health and a related stem cell transplant donor.

The nucleotide sequence is TGTGCCAGTAGTTCCTGGACAGGATTTAATAATTCACCCCTCCACTTT. Translated, this gives CASSSWTGFNNSPLHF. The chain is assembled from TRBV19 and TRBJ1-6; 7 bases in the junction line up with TRBD1. V is cut back by 5 bases and J by 5 bases, with 9 bases in the junction unmatched. The CDR3 measures 16 amino acids from cysteine to phenylalanine. The kept DNA is CDR3 alone, 48 bases in frame from the first base. The germline V gene (reference sequence) supplies CDR1 LNHDA and CDR2 SQIVND.